This T cell receptor beta chain was recovered during a study of tumor-infiltrating lymphocytes in localized non-small cell lung cancer. For the study at large: The cohort mixed smokers and never-smokers, several histologies, and some post-neoadjuvant-chemotherapy samples.

Germline values: CDR1 SGHTA, CDR2 FQGTGA. CDR3 length: 13 residues. Trimming shortened V by 5 bases and J by 6 bases, and 13 bases separated the two germline ends. This clone was counted only a few times. Its antigen remains unidentified. Some clones are missing from TCRdb's copy, which holds only in-frame ones; the method was immunoSEQ multiplex PCR. Of under 25,000 clones listed, about three fifths are singletons. Findings and caveats of the study: Technical variation could not be separated from intratumor heterogeneity here. Recurrence-free survival showed no association with tumor T-cell fraction.

The genes are TRBV7-3 and TRBJ1-2; TRBD1 is a possible D gene (5 bases). The TCR sequence derives from a human donor with non-small cell lung cancer. Sequenced sample: lung tumor tissue. CDR3 DNA sequence: TGTGCCAGCAGCGTACGGGACGGTGATGGCTACACCTTC. Amino acid sequence: CASSVRDGDGYTF.